This T cell receptor (beta chain) was identified during a study of cytomegalovirus exposure and HLA in healthy donors. Study-level points and caveats: Relative to equally common others, HLA-associated TCR beta chains showed greater clonal expansion in a later analysis. Sequencing depth roughly uniform across donors was assumed in presence/absence analyses. TCR beta sequences numbering roughly 16,000 were associated with HLA alleles at 0.05 false discovery rate in a later analysis. V segments that were indistinguishable, TRBV6-2 and TRBV6-3 among them, were omitted from analysis.

Primers for the PCR totalled 60 Vbeta and 13 Jbeta. Generated by immunoSEQ multiplex PCR, the TCRdb table keeps only in-frame clones and is missing some. Altogether 110,000 or so clones are present, 70% to 85% being singletons, with the ten largest covering roughly 2.5%. Trimming left V 8 bases short and J 1 base short, with 12 bases between. Germline V gives CDR1 WSHSY, CDR2 SAAADI. The CDR3 length is 14 residues. To note about this clone: The antigen is undetermined.

Sequenced input: PBMCs. This receptor was obtained from a woman aged 18-30 years in good health and CMV-seronegative. This sequence joins TRBV10-2 and TRBJ2-4, with no clear D. The CDR3 spells CASLPARAKNIQYF. The CDR3 bases are TGCGCCAGCCTGCCTGCCAGGGCCAAAAACATTCAGTACTTC.